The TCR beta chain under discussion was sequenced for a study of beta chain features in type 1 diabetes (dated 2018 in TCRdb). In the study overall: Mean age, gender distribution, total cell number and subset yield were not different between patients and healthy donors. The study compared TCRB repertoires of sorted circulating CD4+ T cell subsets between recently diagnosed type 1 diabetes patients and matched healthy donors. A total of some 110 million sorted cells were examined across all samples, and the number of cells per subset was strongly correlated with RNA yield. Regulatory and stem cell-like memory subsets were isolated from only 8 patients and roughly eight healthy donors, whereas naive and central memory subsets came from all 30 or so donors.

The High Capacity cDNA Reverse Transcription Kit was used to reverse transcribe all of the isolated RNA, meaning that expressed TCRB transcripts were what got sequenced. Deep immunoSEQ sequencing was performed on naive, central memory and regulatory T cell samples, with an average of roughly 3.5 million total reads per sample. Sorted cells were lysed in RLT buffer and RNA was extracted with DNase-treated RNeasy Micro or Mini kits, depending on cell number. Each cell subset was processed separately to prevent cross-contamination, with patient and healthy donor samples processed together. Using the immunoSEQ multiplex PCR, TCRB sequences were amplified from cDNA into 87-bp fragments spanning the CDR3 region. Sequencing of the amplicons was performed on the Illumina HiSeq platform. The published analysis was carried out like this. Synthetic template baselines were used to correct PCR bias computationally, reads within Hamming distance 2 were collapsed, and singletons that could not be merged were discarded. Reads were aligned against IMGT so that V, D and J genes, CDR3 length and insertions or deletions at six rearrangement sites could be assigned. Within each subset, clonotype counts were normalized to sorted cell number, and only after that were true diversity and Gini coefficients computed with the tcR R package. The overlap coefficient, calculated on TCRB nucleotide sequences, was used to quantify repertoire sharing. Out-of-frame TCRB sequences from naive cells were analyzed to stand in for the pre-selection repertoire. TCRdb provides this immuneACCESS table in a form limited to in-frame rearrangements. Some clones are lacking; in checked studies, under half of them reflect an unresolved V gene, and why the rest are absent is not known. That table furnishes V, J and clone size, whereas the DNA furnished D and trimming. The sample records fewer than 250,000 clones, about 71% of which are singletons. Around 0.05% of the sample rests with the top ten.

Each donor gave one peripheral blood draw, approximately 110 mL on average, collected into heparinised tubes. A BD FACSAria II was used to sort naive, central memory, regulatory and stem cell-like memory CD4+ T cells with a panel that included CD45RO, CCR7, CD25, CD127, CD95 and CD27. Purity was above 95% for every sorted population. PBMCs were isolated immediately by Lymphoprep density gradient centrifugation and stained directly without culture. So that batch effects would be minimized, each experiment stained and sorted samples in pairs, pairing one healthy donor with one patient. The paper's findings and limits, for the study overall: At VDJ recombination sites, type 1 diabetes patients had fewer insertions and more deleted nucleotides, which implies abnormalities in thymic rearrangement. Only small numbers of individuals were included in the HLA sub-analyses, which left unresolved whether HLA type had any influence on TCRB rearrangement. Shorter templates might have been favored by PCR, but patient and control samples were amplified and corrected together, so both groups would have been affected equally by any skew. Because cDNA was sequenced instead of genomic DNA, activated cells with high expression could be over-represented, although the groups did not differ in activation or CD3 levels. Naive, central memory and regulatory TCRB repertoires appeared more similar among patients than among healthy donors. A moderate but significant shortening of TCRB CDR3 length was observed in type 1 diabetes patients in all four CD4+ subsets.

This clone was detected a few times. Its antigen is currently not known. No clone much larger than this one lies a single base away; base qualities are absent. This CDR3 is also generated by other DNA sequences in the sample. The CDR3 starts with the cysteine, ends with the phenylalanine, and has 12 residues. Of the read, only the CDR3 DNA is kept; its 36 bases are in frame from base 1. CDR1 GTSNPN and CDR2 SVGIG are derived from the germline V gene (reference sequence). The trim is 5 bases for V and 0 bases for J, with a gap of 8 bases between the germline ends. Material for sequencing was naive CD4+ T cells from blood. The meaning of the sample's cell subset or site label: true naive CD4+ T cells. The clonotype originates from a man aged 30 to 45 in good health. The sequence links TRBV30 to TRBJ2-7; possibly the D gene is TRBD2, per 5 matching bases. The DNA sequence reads TGTGCCTGGGGAGGCCACTCCTACGAGCAGTACTTC. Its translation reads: CAWGGHSYEQYF.